Below, 9 T cell receptor beta chains from the same sample are listed, as sequenced in a study. TCRdb called the RT-PCR reads again in MiXCR, with one record for every CDR3 protein. This sample has almost 700,000 distinct CDR3 sequences, with approximately 14% found just once. Sequencing was done on a sample of memory CD4+ T cells from blood. The receptor set was obtained from a female donor in good health, serving as a healthy control.

Concerning this clonotype itself: Since a much larger clone is just one base distant, this may be a read error. This chain joins TRBV7-2 and TRBJ1-5; D call uncertain. Germline lookup yields CDR1 SGHTA and CDR2 FQGNSA. This CDR3 is built from 12 residues. The CDR3 loop is CASGSPGQLQHF. The CDR3 DNA sequence: TGTGCCAGCGGATCCCCCGGGCAGCTCCAGCATTTT.

This clonotype was counted at least ten times. The J gene is TRBJ2-2, the V gene TRBV15; the match to TRBD1 covers 11 bases. V lost 8 bases, J lost 4 bases, and 3 bases stayed unmatched. The CDR3 totals 14 residues. The V gene's germline CDR1 is LNHNV and CDR2 YYDKDF (reference sequence). CDR3: CATWGQGVTGELFF. DNA of the CDR3: TGTGCCACCTGGGGACAGGGGGTCACCGGGGAGCTGTTTTTT.

A few counts support this clonotype. The chain uses TRBV5-1 and TRBJ2-1; D unresolved. The CDR3 covers 14 residues. V lost 1 base and J 4 bases, leaving 9 bases between the germline ends. The germline CDR1 and CDR2 sequences are SGHRS and YFSETQ. The CDR3 loop reads CASSLTAEYNEQFF. CDR3 DNA sequence: TGCGCCAGCAGCTTGACGGCGGAATACAATGAGCAGTTCTTC.

This clonotype was counted at least ten times. DNA of the CDR3: TGCAGTGCTAGAGTCGATTACTATGGCTACACCTTC. Translating it yields CSARVDYYGYTF. The rearrangement links TRBV20-1 to TRBJ1-2; no definite D call. Trimming took off 1 base at V and 3 bases at J, with 6 bases between the two ends. Germline CDR1 is DFQATT and CDR2 is SNEGSKA (reference sequence). This CDR3 is built from 12 residues.

This clonotype has only a few counts. V usage is TRBV12-3 or TRBV12-4 and J usage is TRBJ2-1, with a tentative D call TRBD2 (5 bases). The CDR3 loop spans 14 amino acids. Deletions cut 5 bases from V and 3 bases from J, with 11 bases between. The CDR3 sequence: CASSPHGNYNEQFF. The CDR3 DNA follows: TGTGCCAGCAGTCCCCACGGGAACTACAATGAGCAGTTCTTC.

The chain combines TRBV20-1 with TRBJ1-4; D is possibly TRBD1 (5 bases). V lost 0 bases and J 6 bases, leaving 11 bases between the germline ends. This CDR3 region has 14 residues. Germline V lookup: CDR1 DFQATT, CDR2 SNEGSKA (reference sequence). The CDR3 loop reads CSARDRVIYEKLFF. CDR3 in DNA: TGCAGTGCTAGAGACAGGGTAATATATGAAAAACTGTTTTTT.

This chain uses TRBV7-2 with TRBJ1-2; unclear D gene. Germline V gene sequence: CDR1 SGHTA, CDR2 FQGNSA. This CDR3 comprises 13 residues. Trimming shortened V by 5 bases and J by 4 bases, and 11 bases separated the two germline ends. DNA for the CDR3: TGTGCCAGCAGCAAAGACCTAGGCTATGGCTACACCTTC. As protein: CASSKDLGYGYTF.

This clonotype was seen a few times. CDR3 DNA sequence: TGTGCCAGCAGCGGACAGTTTGCGGATCAGCCCCAGCATTTT. This encodes CASSGQFADQPQHF. The chain uses TRBV7-2 and TRBJ1-5; perhaps TRBD1 as D (6 bases). Between the trimmed V and J ends, which lost 5 bases and 5 bases, there was a span of 13 bases. This CDR3 spans 14 amino acids. CDR1 and CDR2 (germline): SGHTA, FQGNSA.

The rearrangement links TRBV11-2 to TRBJ2-5; 9 positions agree with TRBD1. The CDR3 totals 15 residues. Trimming cost V 5 bases and J 5 bases; bases outside gene matches: 9. Germline CDR1 SGHAT, CDR2 FQNNGV. In nucleotides, the CDR3 is TGTGCCAGCAGCATACAGGGGGCGCGGATCGAGACCCAGTACTTC. Translated, it gives CASSIQGARIETQYF. The whole variable domain, remainder taken from reference TRBV11-2 and TRBJ2-5, is EAGVAQSPRYKIIEKRQSVAFWCNPISGHATLYWYQQILGQGPKLLIQFQNNGVVDDSQLPKDRFSAERLKGVDSTLKIQPAKLEDSAVYLCASSIQGARIETQYFGPGTRLLVL.